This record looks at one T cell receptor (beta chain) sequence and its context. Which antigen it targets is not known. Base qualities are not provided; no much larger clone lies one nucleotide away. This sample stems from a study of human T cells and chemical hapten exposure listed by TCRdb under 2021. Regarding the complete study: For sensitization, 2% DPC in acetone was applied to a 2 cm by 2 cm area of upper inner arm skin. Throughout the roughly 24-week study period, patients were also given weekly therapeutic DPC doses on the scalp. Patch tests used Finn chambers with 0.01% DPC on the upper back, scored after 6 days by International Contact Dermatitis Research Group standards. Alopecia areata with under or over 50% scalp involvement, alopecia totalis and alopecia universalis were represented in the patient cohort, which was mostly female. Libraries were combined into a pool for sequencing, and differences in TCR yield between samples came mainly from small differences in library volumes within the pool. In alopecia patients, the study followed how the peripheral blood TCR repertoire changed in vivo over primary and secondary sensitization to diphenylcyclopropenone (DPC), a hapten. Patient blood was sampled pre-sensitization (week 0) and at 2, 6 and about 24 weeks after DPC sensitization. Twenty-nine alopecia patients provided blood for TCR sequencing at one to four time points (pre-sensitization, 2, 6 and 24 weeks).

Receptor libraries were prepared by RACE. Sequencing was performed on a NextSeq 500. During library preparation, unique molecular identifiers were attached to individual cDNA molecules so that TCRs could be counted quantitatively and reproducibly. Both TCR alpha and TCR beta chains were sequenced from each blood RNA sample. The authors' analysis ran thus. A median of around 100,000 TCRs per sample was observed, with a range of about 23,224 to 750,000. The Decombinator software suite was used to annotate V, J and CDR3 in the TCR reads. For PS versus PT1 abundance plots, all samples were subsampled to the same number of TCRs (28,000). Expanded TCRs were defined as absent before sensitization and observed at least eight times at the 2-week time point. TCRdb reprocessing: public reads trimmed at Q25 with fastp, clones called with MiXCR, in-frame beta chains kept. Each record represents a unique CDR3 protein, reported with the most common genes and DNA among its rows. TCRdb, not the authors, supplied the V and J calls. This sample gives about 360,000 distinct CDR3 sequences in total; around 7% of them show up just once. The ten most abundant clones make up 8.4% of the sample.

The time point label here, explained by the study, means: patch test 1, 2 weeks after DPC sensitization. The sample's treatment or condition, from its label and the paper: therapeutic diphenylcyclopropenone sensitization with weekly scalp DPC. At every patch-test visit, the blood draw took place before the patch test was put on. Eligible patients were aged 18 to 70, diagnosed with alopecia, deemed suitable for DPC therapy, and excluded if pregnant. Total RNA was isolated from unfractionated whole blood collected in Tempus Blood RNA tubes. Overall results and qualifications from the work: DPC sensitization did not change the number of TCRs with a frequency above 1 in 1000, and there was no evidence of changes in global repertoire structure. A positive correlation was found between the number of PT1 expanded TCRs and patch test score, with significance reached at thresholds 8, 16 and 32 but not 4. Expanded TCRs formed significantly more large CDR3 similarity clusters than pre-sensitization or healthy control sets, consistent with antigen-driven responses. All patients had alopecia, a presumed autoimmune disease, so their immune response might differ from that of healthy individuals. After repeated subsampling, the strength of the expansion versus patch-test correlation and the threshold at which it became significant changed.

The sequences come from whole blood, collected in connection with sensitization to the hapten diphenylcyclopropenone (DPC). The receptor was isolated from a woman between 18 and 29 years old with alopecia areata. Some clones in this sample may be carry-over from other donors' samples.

The CDR3 reads as follows: CASRPPGDRGSYGYTF. The DNA reads TGTGCCAGCAGGCCCCCGGGGGACAGGGGATCCTATGGCTACACCTTC. The chain links TRBV28 with TRBJ1-2, with 10 bases matching TRBD1. Measured from the cysteine to the phenylalanine, the CDR3 is 16 residues long. Only the CDR3 DNA is retained, 48 bases long and in frame from the first base. CDR1 is given as MDHEN and CDR2 as SYDVKM, both from the germline V gene. At the junction V is shortened by 6 bases and J by 4 bases; bases outside the gene matches: 11.